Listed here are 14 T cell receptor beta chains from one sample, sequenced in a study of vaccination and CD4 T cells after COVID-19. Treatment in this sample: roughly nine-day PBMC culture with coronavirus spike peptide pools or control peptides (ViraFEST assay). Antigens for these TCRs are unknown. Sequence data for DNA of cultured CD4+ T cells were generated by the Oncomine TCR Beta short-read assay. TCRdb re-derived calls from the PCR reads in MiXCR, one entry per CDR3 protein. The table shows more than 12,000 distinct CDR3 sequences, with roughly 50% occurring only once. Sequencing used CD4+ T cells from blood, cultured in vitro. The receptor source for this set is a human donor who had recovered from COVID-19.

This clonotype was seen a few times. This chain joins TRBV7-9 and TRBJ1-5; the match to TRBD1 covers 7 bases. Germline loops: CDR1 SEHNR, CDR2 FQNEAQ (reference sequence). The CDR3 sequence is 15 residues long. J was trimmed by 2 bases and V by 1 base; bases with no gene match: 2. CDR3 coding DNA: TGTGCCAGCAGCTTAGAGGGGGCCGGCAATCAGCCCCAGCATTTT. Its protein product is CASSLEGAGNQPQHF. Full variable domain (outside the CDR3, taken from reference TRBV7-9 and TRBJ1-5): DTGVSQNPRHKITKRGQNVTFRCDPISEHNRLYWYRQTLGQGPEFLTYFQNEAQLEKSRLLSDRFSAERPKGSFSTLEIQRTEQGDSAMYLCASSLEGAGNQPQHFGDGTRLSIL.

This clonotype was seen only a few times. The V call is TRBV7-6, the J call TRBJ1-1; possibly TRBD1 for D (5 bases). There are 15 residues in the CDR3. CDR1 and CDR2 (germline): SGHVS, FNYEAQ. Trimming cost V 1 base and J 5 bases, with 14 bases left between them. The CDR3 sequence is CASSLGGAGFTEAFF. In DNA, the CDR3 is TGTGCCAGCAGCTTAGGCGGGGCGGGGTTTACTGAAGCTTTCTTT.

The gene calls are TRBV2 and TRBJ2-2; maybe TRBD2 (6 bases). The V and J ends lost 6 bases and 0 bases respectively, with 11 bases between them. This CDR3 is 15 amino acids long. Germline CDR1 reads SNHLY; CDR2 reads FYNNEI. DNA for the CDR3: TGTGCCAGCAGAACTAGCTATACGAACACCGGGGAGCTGTTTTTT. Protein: CASRTSYTNTGELFF.

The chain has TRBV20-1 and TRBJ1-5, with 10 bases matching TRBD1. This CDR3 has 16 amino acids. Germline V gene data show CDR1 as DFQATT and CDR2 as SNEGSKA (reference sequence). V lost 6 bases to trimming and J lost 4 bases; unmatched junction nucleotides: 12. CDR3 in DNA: TGCAGTGCCCCTGACGCCGGGACAGGGGAGAATCAGCCCCAGCATTTT. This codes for CSAPDAGTGENQPQHF.

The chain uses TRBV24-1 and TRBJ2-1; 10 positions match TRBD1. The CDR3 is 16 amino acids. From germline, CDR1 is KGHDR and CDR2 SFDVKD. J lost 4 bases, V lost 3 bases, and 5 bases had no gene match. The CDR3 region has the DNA TGTGCCACCAGTGATGCCCCGGGACAGGGGTACAATGAGCAGTTCTTC. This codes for CATSDAPGQGYNEQFF.

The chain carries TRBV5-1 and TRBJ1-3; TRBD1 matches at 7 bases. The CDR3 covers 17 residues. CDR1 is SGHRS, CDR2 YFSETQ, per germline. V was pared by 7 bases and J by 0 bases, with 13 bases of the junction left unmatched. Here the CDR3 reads CASALGGTADSGNTIYF. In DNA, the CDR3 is TGCGCCAGCGCCCTAGGGGGGACAGCAGACTCTGGAAACACCATATATTTT.

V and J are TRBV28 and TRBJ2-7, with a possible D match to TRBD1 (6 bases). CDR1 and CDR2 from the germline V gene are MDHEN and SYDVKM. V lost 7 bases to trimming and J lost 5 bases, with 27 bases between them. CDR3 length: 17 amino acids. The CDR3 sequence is CASNAQGESPPRDEQYF. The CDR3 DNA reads TGTGCCAGCAACGCACAGGGTGAGTCCCCTCCGAGGGACGAGCAGTACTTC. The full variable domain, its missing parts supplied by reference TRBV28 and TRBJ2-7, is DVKVTQSSRYLVKRTGEKVFLECVQDMDHENMFWYRQDPGLGLRLIYFSYDVKMKEKGDIPEGYSVSREKKERFSLILESASTNQTSMYLCASNAQGESPPRDEQYFGPGTRLTVT.

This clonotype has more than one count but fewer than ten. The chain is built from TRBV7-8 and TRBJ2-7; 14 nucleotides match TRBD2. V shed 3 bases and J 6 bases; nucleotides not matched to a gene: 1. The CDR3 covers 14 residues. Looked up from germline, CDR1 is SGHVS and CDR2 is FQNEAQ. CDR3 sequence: CASSLGLAGAEQYF. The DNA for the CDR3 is TGTGCCAGCAGCTTGGGACTAGCGGGAGCCGAGCAGTACTTC. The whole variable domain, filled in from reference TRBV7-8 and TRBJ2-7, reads GAGVSQSPRYKVAKRGQDVALRCDPISGHVSLFWYQQALGQGPEFLTYFQNEAQLDKSGLPSDRFFAERPEGSVSTLKIQRTQQEDSAVYLCASSLGLAGAEQYFGPGTRLTVT.

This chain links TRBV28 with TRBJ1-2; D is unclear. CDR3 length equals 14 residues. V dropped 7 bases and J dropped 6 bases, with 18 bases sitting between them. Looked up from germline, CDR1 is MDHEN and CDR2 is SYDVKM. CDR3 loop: CASTPSGTWHGYTF. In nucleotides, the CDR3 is TGTGCCAGCACCCCCTCGGGAACCTGGCATGGCTACACCTTC.

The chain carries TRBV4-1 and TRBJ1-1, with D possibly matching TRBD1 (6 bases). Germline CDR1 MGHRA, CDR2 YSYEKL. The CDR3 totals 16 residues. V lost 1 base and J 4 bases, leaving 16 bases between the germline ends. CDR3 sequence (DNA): TGCGCCAGCAGCCAAGGCGTCGGGGGCGGGGGCACTGAAGCTTTCTTT. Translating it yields CASSQGVGGGGTEAFF.

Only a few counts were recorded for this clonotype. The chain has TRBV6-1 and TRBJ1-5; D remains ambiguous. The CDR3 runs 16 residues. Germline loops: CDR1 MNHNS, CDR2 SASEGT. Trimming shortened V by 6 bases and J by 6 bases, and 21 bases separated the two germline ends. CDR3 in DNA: TGTGCCAGCAGATCCTTGTCGTCGGGGAATCGTCAGCCCCAGCATTTT. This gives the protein CASRSLSSGNRQPQHF.

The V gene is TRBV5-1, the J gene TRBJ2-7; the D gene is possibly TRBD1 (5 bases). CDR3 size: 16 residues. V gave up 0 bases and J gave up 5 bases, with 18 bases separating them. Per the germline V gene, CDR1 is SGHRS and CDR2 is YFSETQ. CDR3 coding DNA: TGCGCCAGCAGCTTGGCCCCGGTGGGGCAGGGTAACGAGCAGTACTTC. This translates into CASSLAPVGQGNEQYF.

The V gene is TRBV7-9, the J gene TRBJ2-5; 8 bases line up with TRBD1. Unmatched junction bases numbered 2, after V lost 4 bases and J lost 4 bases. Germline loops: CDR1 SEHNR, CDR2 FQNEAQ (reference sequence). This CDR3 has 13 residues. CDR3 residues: CASSSRGPETQYF. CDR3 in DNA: TGTGCCAGCAGCTCCAGGGGGCCAGAGACCCAGTACTTC. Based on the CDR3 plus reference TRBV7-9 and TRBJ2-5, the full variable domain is DTGVSQNPRHKITKRGQNVTFRCDPISEHNRLYWYRQTLGQGPEFLTYFQNEAQLEKSRLLSDRFSAERPKGSFSTLEIQRTEQGDSAMYLCASSSRGPETQYFGPGTRLLVL.

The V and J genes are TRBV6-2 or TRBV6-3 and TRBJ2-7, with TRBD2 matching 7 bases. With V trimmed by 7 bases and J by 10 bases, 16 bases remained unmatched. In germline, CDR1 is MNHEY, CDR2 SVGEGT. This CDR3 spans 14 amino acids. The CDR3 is CASTNRLAASYQYF. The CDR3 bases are TGTGCCAGCACCAACCGTCTAGCGGCCTCCTATCAGTACTTC.